These 29 T cell receptor beta chains originate from one sample sequenced in a study of CD8 T cells in Susac syndrome. With random hexamers, reverse transcription was performed on roughly 0.45 to 1 ug of RNA. TCRdb fed the immunoSEQ multiplex PCR reads into MiXCR, producing one record per CDR3 protein. The data contain about 430,000 distinct CDR3 sequences, around 83% of them singletons. Sequenced material: CD8+ T cells from PBMCs. These receptors came from a human donor with multiple sclerosis.

The chain recombines TRBV4-1 with TRBJ2-5; 10 nucleotides align to TRBD2. Trimming cost V 0 bases and J 2 bases; bases outside gene matches: 6. Per germline, CDR1 MGHRA and CDR2 YSYEKL. CDR3 size: 17 residues. CDR3 bases: TGCGCCAGCAGCCAAGATCTGGCTAGCGGGGGTCAAGAGACCCAGTACTTC. Translation: CASSQDLASGGQETQYF.

This clonotype has just a few counts. The V gene is TRBV12-3 or TRBV12-4, the J gene TRBJ1-5; no clear D. Deletions cut 5 bases from V and 0 bases from J, with 5 bases between. The CDR3 is 13 residues long. The CDR3: CASSRDSNQPQHF. Here the CDR3 DNA reads TGTGCCAGCAGTAGGGATAGCAATCAGCCCCAGCATTTT.

V gene TRBV4-2 combines with J gene TRBJ2-7; 8 bases are a match to TRBD1. Trimming at V came to 5 bases and at J to 3 bases, leaving 12 bases not matched to a gene. The CDR3 sequence is 16 residues long. CDR1 and CDR2 from the germline V gene are LGHNA and YNFKEQ. CDR3 loop: CASSYEAVQGDYEQYF. The CDR3 coding sequence is TGTGCCAGCAGCTATGAAGCGGTACAGGGGGACTACGAGCAGTACTTC.

The genes are TRBV5-1 and TRBJ2-2; no clear D gene. Trimming took off 1 base at V and 4 bases at J, with 17 bases between the two ends. This CDR3 comprises 17 residues. The germline gives CDR1 SGHRS, CDR2 YFSETQ. The CDR3 sequence is CASSLWADGGGTGELFF. Written as DNA, the CDR3 is TGCGCCAGCAGCTTGTGGGCCGACGGCGGCGGCACCGGGGAGCTGTTTTTT. The full variable domain, rest sourced from reference TRBV5-1 and TRBJ2-2, is KAGVTQTPRYLIKTRGQQVTLSCSPISGHRSVSWYQQTPGQGLQFLFEYFSETQRNKGNFPGRFSGRQFSNSRSEMNVSTLELGDSALYLCASSLWADGGGTGELFFGEGSRLTVL.

The chain has TRBV2 and TRBJ2-1; D call uncertain. The CDR3 is 13 amino acids. The V gene lost 11 bases and the J gene lost 8 bases, with 19 bases spanning the gap. In germline, CDR1 is SNHLY, CDR2 FYNNEI. The CDR3 spells CACGRVTSYEQFF. CDR3 DNA: TGTGCCTGTGGCCGGGTCACGTCGTATGAGCAGTTCTTC. Looking up the rest from reference TRBV2 and TRBJ2-1 gives the full variable domain: EPEVTQTPSHQVTQMGQEVILRCVPISNHLYFYWYRQILGQKVEFLVSFYNNEISEKSEIFDDQFSVERPDGSNFTLKIRSTKLEDSAMYFCACGRVTSYEQFFGPGTRLTVL.

J is TRBJ2-1 and V is TRBV27; the match to TRBD1 covers 10 bases. V trimming: 3 bases; J trimming: 6 bases; junction bases outside the gene matches: 5. Germline loops: CDR1 MNHEY, CDR2 SMNVEV (reference sequence). This CDR3 is built from 15 residues. As DNA, the CDR3 is TGTGCCAGCAGTTTTGCCGGGACAGGGGCCAATGAGCAGTTCTTC. Its translation is CASSFAGTGANEQFF.

The genes are TRBV3-1 and TRBJ2-2; 7 nucleotides align to TRBD2. CDR1 and CDR2 from the germline V gene are LGHDT and YNNKEL (reference sequence). The CDR3 spans 15 residues. J gave up 2 bases and V 3 bases, and 3 bases lay outside the gene matches. The CDR3 DNA sequence: TGTGCCAGCAGCCACAGCGGGGATAACACCGGGGAGCTGTTTTTT. This translates into CASSHSGDNTGELFF.

The chain combines TRBV28 with TRBJ1-1, with a weak D call TRBD1 (6 bases). CDR1 MDHEN and CDR2 SYDVKM come from the germline V gene. V shed 8 bases and J shed 0 bases, with 16 bases lying between them. The CDR3 extends over 15 amino acids. The CDR3 region is CASGSIDRMNTEAFF. The CDR3 DNA reads TGTGCCAGCGGCTCCATTGACAGGATGAACACTGAAGCTTTCTTT.

The J gene is TRBJ2-7, the V gene TRBV29-1; D ambiguous. Germline-derived CDR1 and CDR2 are SQVTM and ANQGSEA. The CDR3 covers 13 residues. The V end lost 4 bases, the J end lost 0 bases, and 10 bases lay between the germline ends. The CDR3 coding sequence is TGCAGCGTTGTTCGCGACAACTCCTACGAGCAGTACTTC. This encodes CSVVRDNSYEQYF.

This rearrangement joins TRBV28 to TRBJ2-7; D uncertain. Germline V gives CDR1 MDHEN, CDR2 SYDVKM. The germline V and J ends were trimmed by 4 bases and 0 bases, with 16 bases remaining between them. This CDR3 contains 16 residues. The CDR3 DNA reads TGTGCCAGCAGTTCCCCAAGGCTTCTGCTCTCCTACGAGCAGTACTTC. Its translation: CASSSPRLLLSYEQYF.

The rearrangement links TRBV3-1 to TRBJ2-7; weak D call: TRBD2 (6 bases). Deletions cut 8 bases from V and 2 bases from J, with 13 bases between. Germline lookup yields CDR1 LGHDT and CDR2 YNNKEL (reference sequence). The length of the CDR3 is 13 residues. CDR3 amino acids: CASGRRDPYEQYF. The CDR3 coding sequence is TGTGCCAGCGGCCGGCGGGATCCCTACGAGCAGTACTTC.

This clonotype was seen just once. The J gene is TRBJ2-1, the V gene TRBV12-3 or TRBV12-4; the D gene is possibly TRBD1 (6 bases). The CDR3 has 15 amino acids. Trimming took off 2 bases at V and 6 bases at J, with 14 bases between the two ends. In DNA, the CDR3 is TGTGCCAGCAGTTTATCGCAGGGGTGGGTCAATGAGCAGTTCTTC. This sequence encodes CASSLSQGWVNEQFF.

This chain links TRBV7-9 with TRBJ2-3, with 9 bases fitting TRBD2. The germline gives CDR1 SEHNR, CDR2 FQNEAQ (reference sequence). The CDR3 runs to 14 residues. J lost 12 bases, V lost 2 bases, and 9 bases had no gene match. The CDR3 loop reads CASSLPYGGGEQYF. In DNA form, the CDR3 reads TGTGCCAGCAGCTTACCCTACGGCGGGGGGGAACAGTATTTT.

V is TRBV5-1 and J is TRBJ2-1; 8 nucleotides agree with TRBD1. The CDR3 is 14 residues long. V dropped 3 bases and J dropped 8; count of bases not matched to a gene: 7. The V gene's germline CDR1 is SGHRS and CDR2 YFSETQ. The CDR3 DNA sequence: TGCGCCAGCAGCTCGGGGACAGGCCAACATGAGCAGTTCTTC. Encoded protein: CASSSGTGQHEQFF. The full variable domain, with the rest looked up from reference TRBV5-1 and TRBJ2-1, is KAGVTQTPRYLIKTRGQQVTLSCSPISGHRSVSWYQQTPGQGLQFLFEYFSETQRNKGNFPGRFSGRQFSNSRSEMNVSTLELGDSALYLCASSSGTGQHEQFFGPGTRLTVL.

The chain joins TRBV30 to TRBJ1-2, with 8 bases lining up with TRBD1. CDR1 and CDR2 from the germline V gene are GTSNPN and SVGIG (reference sequence). V was pared by 7 bases and J by 4 bases, with 5 bases of the junction left unmatched. This CDR3 has 12 amino acids. CDR3 DNA: TGTGCCTACACCGGGACAGGCTATGGCTACACCTTC. Translating gives CAYTGTGYGYTF. Supplemented by reference TRBV30 and TRBJ1-2, the full variable domain reads SQTIHQWPATLVQPVGSPLSLECTVEGTSNPNLYWYRQAAGRGLQLLFYSVGIGQISSEVPQNLSASRPQDRQFILSSKKLLLSDSGFYLCAYTGTGYGYTFGSGTRLTVV.

This clonotype was seen more than once but under ten times. The chain uses TRBV12-3 or TRBV12-4 and TRBJ2-7, with unresolved D. The CDR3 covers 13 residues. Trimming removed 7 bases at V and 1 base at J, with 11 bases between. The CDR3 reads CASTDGSSYEQYF. The DNA of the CDR3 is TGTGCCAGCACGGACGGTAGTTCCTACGAGCAGTACTTC.

This rearrangement joins TRBV5-4 to TRBJ1-1, with TRBD1 matching over 7 bases. Trimming took 0 bases from V and 5 from J; bases not matched to a gene: 10. Germline V gene sequence: CDR1 SGHNT, CDR2 YYREEE (reference sequence). This CDR3 is 16 amino acids long. This chain's CDR3 is CASSLGATGSGTEAFF. The CDR3 bases are TGTGCCAGCAGCTTGGGTGCGACAGGGTCGGGAACTGAAGCTTTCTTT.

The rearrangement uses TRBV19 and TRBJ2-6; D gene ambiguous. The CDR3 has 13 amino acids. Germline CDR1 is LNHDA and CDR2 is SQIVND (reference sequence). V lost 8 bases and J 1 base, leaving 6 bases between the germline ends. CDR3 in DNA: TGTGCCAGTCTGGAATCTGGGGCCAACGTCCTGACTTTC. Residues: CASLESGANVLTF.

The CDR3 region is CASSLWDGEKLFF. CDR3 in DNA: TGCGCCAGCAGCTTGTGGGACGGAGAAAAACTGTTTTTT. This chain connects TRBV5-1 to TRBJ1-4; D is perhaps TRBD1 (5 bases). V was trimmed by 1 base and J by 8 bases, leaving 9 bases between them. Germline V lookup: CDR1 SGHRS, CDR2 YFSETQ. The CDR3 has 13 amino acids.

The V and J genes are TRBV20-1 and TRBJ2-1; D is unclear. Germline loops: CDR1 DFQATT, CDR2 SNEGSKA (reference sequence). V lost 1 base to trimming and J lost 4 bases, with 8 bases between them. The CDR3 extends over 13 amino acids. The CDR3 is CSARGGSYNEQFF. The CDR3 DNA reads TGCAGTGCTAGAGGCGGTAGTTACAATGAGCAGTTCTTC.

This clonotype was found a few times. J is TRBJ2-1 and V is TRBV12-3 or TRBV12-4; 7 positions match TRBD2. The CDR3 totals 13 residues. V shed 6 bases, J shed 1 base, and the junction held 0 bases outside the gene matches. The CDR3 reads CASRGLSYNEQFF. The DNA for the CDR3 is TGTGCCAGCAGGGGACTATCCTACAATGAGCAGTTCTTC.

The chain links TRBV19 to TRBJ2-1; unclear D gene. From germline, CDR1 is LNHDA and CDR2 SQIVND (reference sequence). Between the trimmed V and J ends, which lost 6 bases and 4 bases, there was a span of 10 bases. This CDR3 has 13 amino acids. CDR3 in amino acids: CASRPRWYNEQFF. The CDR3 DNA follows: TGTGCCAGTAGGCCCCGTTGGTACAATGAGCAGTTCTTC.

Concerning this clonotype itself: It is likely a read error, because the conserved phenylalanine at the end of the CDR3 is missing. This sequence joins TRBV10-3 and TRBJ1-1, with 11 nucleotides matching TRBD1. The CDR3 extends over 13 amino acids. CDR1 ENHRY and CDR2 SYGVKD come from the germline V gene. The V gene end was trimmed by 5 bases and the J gene end by 6 bases; junction bases not matched to a gene: 2. This CDR3 is CAISRTGGSEAFV. CDR3 in DNA: TGTGCCATCAGTCGGACAGGGGGCTCTGAAGCTTTCGTT.

The chain couples TRBV5-6 to TRBJ2-7; D may be TRBD1 or TRBD2 (5 bases each). Germline V gene data show CDR1 as SGHDT and CDR2 as YYEEEE. V dropped 0 bases and J dropped 0 bases, with 7 bases sitting between them. This CDR3 region has 14 residues. The CDR3 bases are TGTGCCAGCAGCTTGGTGGGGACCTCCTACGAGCAGTACTTC. It specifies CASSLVGTSYEQYF.

The chain links TRBV12-3 or TRBV12-4 to TRBJ1-1; D gene uncertain. V lost 8 bases to trimming and J lost 3 bases, with 13 bases between them. This CDR3 spans 13 amino acids. In nucleotides, the CDR3 is TGTGCCAGCGGGTGGAGCCGAGACACTGAAGCTTTCTTT. As protein: CASGWSRDTEAFF.

The genes are TRBV5-1 and TRBJ2-7; the D is unclear. Germline lookup yields CDR1 SGHRS and CDR2 YFSETQ. Trimming shortened V by 5 bases and J by 0 bases, and 15 bases separated the two germline ends. This CDR3 contains 15 residues. The CDR3 nucleotides read TGCGCCAGCAGAGGCCTGACTGGAGTCTCCTACGAGCAGTACTTC. It codes for CASRGLTGVSYEQYF. Based on the CDR3 plus reference TRBV5-1 and TRBJ2-7, the full variable domain is KAGVTQTPRYLIKTRGQQVTLSCSPISGHRSVSWYQQTPGQGLQFLFEYFSETQRNKGNFPGRFSGRQFSNSRSEMNVSTLELGDSALYLCASRGLTGVSYEQYFGPGTRLTVT.

The chain recombines TRBV29-1 with TRBJ2-1; tentatively, D is TRBD1 (6 bases). CDR1 and CDR2 (germline): SQVTM, ANQGSEA. Trimming removed 3 bases at V and 2 bases at J, with 8 bases between. This CDR3 spans 13 amino acids. CDR3 bases: TGCAGCGTTGAGGGGGCGCCCTACAATGAGCAGTTCTTC. The encoded protein is CSVEGAPYNEQFF.

The J gene is TRBJ2-1, the V gene TRBV30; TRBD2 agrees at 10 bases. CDR3 length: 13 amino acids. The trim removed 3 bases at V and 8 bases at J, leaving 4 bases unmatched. Per the germline V gene, CDR1 is GTSNPN and CDR2 is SVGIG (reference sequence). CDR3 sequence reads: CAWRRGTSDEQFF. CDR3 in DNA: TGTGCCTGGAGGAGAGGGACTAGCGATGAGCAGTTCTTC. Complete variable domain (other parts from reference TRBV30 and TRBJ2-1): SQTIHQWPATLVQPVGSPLSLECTVEGTSNPNLYWYRQAAGRGLQLLFYSVGIGQISSEVPQNLSASRPQDRQFILSSKKLLLSDSGFYLCAWRRGTSDEQFFGPGTRLTVL.

J is TRBJ2-1 and V is TRBV13; 7 positions match TRBD2. The CDR3 spans 15 residues. Germline values: CDR1 PRHDT, CDR2 FYEKMQ (reference sequence). Trimming at V came to 1 base and at J to 7 bases, leaving 7 bases not matched to a gene. CDR3 in DNA: TGTGCCAGCAGCTTAGACCGCGGGAGAGAGAATGAGCAGTTCTTC. This translates into CASSLDRGRENEQFF. Full variable domain (outside the CDR3, taken from reference TRBV13 and TRBJ2-1): AAGVIQSPRHLIKEKRETATLKCYPIPRHDTVYWYQQGPGQDPQFLISFYEKMQSDKGSIPDRFSAQQFSDYHSELNMSSLELGDSALYFCASSLDRGRENEQFFGPGTRLTVL.